A selection of T cell receptor beta chains follows, all from one sample in a study of T cells in Graves' hyperthyroidism and ophthalmopathy. One entry per CDR3 protein results from TCRdb running MiXCR on the multiplex PCR reads. This sample has under 700,000 distinct CDR3 sequences, with approximately 16% found just once. Sequencing input: blood. The source is a woman younger than 35 with Graves' hyperthyroidism. Both conserved end residues are part of each CDR3. The order of the fields is V gene, CDR3 protein.

>TRBV10-3
CAISGGSGRPYNEQFF
>TRBV11-2
CASSWPAGLAGGDTQYF
>TRBV29-1
CSVEPEGFSGSGANVLTF
>TRBV6-1
CASSVVIQAMNTEAFF
>TRBV7-6
CASSSRQGTEHEQYF
>TRBV4-3
CASSQIDSGDQFF
>TRBV6-4
CASSDRGGEGSDGYTF
>TRBV4-2
CASSRSARTSQTLYEQYF
>TRBV6-1
CASSTWGNEQFF
>TRBV3-1
CASSLRGGEAFF
>TRBV5-6
CASSLGTGTYEQFF
>TRBV7-8
CASSGEGGHIQYF
>TRBV11-3
CASSSEASTDTQYF
>TRBV20-1
CSAMTGGALDSNYNEQFF
>TRBV2
CASSEEVRSTDTQYF
>TRBV29-1
CSVAGTGSGEQYF
>TRBV4-1
CASSREGDGYTF
>TRBV11-3
CASSFRGSSYEQYF
>TRBV20-1
CSARDRQALGETQYF
>TRBV6-2/TRBV6-3
CASRARGRGFTDTQYF
>TRBV20-1
CSAKDWEPTDTQYF
>TRBV7-2
CASSSRLVREQFF
>TRBV7-2
CASTILGTSYEQYF
>TRBV4-2
CASSPRATYNEQFF
>TRBV20-1
CSASPALANYGYTF
>TRBV12-3/TRBV12-4
CASSLIGSGGAFF
>TRBV12-3/TRBV12-4
CASTMRLPGLAPYNEQFF
>TRBV11-3
CASSSDRAGSPLHF
>TRBV10-1
CASSELGSKYEQYF
>TRBV12-3/TRBV12-4
CASEHGDTQYF
>TRBV6-2/TRBV6-3
CASSYYWGVYEQYF
>TRBV7-9
CVSSDLTGRDNEQFF
>TRBV6-1
CASSGTVLNTEAFF
>TRBV29-1
CSVGRVGNTGELFF
>TRBV9
CASSIPTGVNEQFF
>TRBV28
CASRLLQGEAFF
>TRBV12-3/TRBV12-4
CASSFGMAGGREAFF
>TRBV28
CASSKTSGGPYEQYF
>TRBV7-8
CASSLEGAGGQETQYF
>TRBV24-1
CATSGITGSGYTF
>TRBV14
CASSHPDRPSYNEQFF
>TRBV3-1
CASSQPHGGSGYTF
>TRBV6-1
CASRYRAEHGYTF
>TRBV3-1
CASTSPGLGEGEQFF
>TRBV2
CASTGLAGTDTQYF
>TRBV4-1
CASSQIDRKNTEAFF
>TRBV5-1
CASSLSSVPYEQYF
>TRBV10-3
CAISTTRVNTGELFF
>TRBV30
CAWSVGRLAGEVEQFF
>TRBV10-2
CASSHDRKETQYF
>TRBV5-6
CASSPTGRTNEKLFF
>TRBV20-1
CSATRDSDLTDTQYF
>TRBV28
CASSRGLRAEAFF
>TRBV10-1
CASSETRDSRYTF
>TRBV7-8
CASSLGASGLNTGELFF
>TRBV4-1
CASSQGSELNTEAFF
>TRBV18
CASSPSRATQETQYF